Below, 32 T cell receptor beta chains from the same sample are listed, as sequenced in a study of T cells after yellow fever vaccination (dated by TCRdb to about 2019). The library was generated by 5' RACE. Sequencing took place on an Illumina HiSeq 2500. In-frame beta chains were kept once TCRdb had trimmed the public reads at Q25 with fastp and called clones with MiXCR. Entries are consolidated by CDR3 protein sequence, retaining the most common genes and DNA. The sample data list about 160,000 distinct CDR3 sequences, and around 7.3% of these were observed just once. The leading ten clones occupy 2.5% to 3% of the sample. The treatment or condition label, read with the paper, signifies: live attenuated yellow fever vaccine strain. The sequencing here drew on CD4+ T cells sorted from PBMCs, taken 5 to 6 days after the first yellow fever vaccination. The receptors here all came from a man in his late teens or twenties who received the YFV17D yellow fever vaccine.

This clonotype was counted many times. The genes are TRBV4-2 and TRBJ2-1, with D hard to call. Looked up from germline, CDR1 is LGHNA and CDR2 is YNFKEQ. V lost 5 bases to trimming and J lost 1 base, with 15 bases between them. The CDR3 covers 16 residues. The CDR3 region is CASSVEGGPSYNEQFF. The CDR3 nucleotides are TGTGCCAGCAGCGTTGAAGGTGGGCCATCCTACAATGAGCAGTTCTTC.

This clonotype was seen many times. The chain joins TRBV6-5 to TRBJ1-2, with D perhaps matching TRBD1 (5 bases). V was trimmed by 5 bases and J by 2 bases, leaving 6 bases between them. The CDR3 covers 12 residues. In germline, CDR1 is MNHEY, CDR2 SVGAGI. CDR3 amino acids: CASSPGNYGYTF. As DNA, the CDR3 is TGTGCCAGCAGTCCAGGGAACTATGGCTACACCTTC.

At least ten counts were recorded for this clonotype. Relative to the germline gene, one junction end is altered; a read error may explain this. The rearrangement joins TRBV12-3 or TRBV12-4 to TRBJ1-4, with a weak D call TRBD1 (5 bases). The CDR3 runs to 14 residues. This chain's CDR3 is CASSLTATNEKLFF. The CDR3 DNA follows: TGCGCCAGCAGCTTGACAGCAACTAATGAAAAACTGTTTTTT.

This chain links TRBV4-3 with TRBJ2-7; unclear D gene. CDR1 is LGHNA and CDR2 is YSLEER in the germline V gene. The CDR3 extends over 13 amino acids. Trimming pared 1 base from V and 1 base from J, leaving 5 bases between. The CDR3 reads CASSQGISYEQYF. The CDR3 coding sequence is TGCGCCAGCAGCCAAGGAATATCCTACGAGCAGTACTTC.

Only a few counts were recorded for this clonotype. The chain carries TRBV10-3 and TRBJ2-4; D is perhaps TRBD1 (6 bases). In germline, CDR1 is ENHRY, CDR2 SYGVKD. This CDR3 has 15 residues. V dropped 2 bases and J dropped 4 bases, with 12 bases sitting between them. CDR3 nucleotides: TGTGCCATCAGTGAGCCTGGACAGCTGAAAAACATTCAGTACTTC. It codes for CAISEPGQLKNIQYF.

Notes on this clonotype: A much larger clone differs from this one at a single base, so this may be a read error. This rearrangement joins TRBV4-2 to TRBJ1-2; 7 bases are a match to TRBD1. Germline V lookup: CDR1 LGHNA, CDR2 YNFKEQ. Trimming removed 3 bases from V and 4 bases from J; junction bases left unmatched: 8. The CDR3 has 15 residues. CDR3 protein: CASSHGGQALYGYTF. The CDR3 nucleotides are TGTGCCAGCAGCCATGGCGGACAGGCGCTCTATGGCTACACCTTC.

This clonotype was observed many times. CDR3 sequence: CASSLVLGIGSGGAAQYF. CDR3 coding DNA: TGTGCCAGCAGCTTAGTTCTCGGGATTGGTAGCGGGGGGGCCGCGCAGTACTTC. This chain connects TRBV11-2 to TRBJ2-7; 11 nucleotides align to TRBD2. Germline CDR1 and CDR2: SGHAT and FQNNGV. Unmatched junction bases numbered 17, after V lost 1 base and J lost 9 bases. The CDR3 consists of 18 residues.

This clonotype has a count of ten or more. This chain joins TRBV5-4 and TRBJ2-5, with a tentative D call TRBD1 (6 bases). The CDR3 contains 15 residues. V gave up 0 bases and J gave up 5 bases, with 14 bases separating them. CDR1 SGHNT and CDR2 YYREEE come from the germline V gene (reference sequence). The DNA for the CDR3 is TGTGCCAGCAGCTTGGTGTCAGGGGCAACGGAGACCCAGTACTTC. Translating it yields CASSLVSGATETQYF. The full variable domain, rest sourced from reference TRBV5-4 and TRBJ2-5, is ETGVTQSPTHLIKTRGQQVTLRCSSQSGHNTVSWYQQALGQGPQFIFQYYREEENGRGNFPPRFSGLQFPNYSSELNVNALELDDSALYLCASSLVSGATETQYFGPGTRLLVL.

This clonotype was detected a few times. CDR3 in amino acids: CASSLAPGFAIQPQHF. In DNA form, the CDR3 reads TGCGCCAGCAGCTTGGCCCCAGGTTTCGCAATTCAGCCCCAGCATTTT. The V call is TRBV5-1, the J call TRBJ1-5; D unclear. From germline, CDR1 is SGHRS and CDR2 YFSETQ. V lost 0 bases to trimming and J lost 6 bases, with 16 bases between them. This CDR3 is 16 amino acids long. Filled out from reference TRBV5-1 and TRBJ1-5, the complete variable domain reads KAGVTQTPRYLIKTRGQQVTLSCSPISGHRSVSWYQQTPGQGLQFLFEYFSETQRNKGNFPGRFSGRQFSNSRSEMNVSTLELGDSALYLCASSLAPGFAIQPQHFGDGTRLSIL.

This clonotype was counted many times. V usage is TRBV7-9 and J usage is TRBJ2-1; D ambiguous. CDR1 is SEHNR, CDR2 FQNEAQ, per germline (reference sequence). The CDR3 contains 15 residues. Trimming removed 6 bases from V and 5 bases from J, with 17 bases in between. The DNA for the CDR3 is TGTGCCAGCAGTTTCGGGTCCCCCGGCCACAATGAGCAGTTCTTC. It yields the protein CASSFGSPGHNEQFF.

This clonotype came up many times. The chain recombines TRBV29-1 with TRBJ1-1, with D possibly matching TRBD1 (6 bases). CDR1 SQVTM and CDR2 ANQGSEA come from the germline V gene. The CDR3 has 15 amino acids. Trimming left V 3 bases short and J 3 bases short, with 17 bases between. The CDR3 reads CSVEGDGGADTEAFF. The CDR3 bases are TGCAGCGTTGAGGGAGACGGGGGCGCGGACACTGAAGCTTTCTTT.

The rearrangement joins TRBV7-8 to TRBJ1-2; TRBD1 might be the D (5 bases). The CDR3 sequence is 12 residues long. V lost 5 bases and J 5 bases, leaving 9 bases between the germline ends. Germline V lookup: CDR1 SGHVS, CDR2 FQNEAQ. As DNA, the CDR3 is TGTGCCAGCAGCGAGGACACGTATGGCTACACCTTC. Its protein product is CASSEDTYGYTF.

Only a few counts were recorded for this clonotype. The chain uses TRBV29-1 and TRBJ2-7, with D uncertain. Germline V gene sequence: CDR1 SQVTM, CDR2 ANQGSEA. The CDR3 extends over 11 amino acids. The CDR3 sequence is CRAEDGYEQYF. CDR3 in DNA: TGCAGGGCCGAGGACGGTTACGAGCAGTACTTC.

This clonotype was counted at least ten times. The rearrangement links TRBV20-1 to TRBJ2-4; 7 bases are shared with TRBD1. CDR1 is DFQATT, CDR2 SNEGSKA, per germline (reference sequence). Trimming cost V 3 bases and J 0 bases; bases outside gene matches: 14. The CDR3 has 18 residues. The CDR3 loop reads CSASSPGQKTIAKNIQYF. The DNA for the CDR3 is TGCAGTGCTAGCTCTCCGGGACAGAAGACTATAGCCAAAAACATTCAGTACTTC.

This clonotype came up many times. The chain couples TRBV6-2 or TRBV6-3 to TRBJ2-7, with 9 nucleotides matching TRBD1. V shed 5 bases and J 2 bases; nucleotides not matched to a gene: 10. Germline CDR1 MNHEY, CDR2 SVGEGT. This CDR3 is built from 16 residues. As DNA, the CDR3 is TGTGCCAGCAGTCCCCTAGGGACAGGGAAGACCTACGAGCAGTACTTC. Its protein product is CASSPLGTGKTYEQYF.

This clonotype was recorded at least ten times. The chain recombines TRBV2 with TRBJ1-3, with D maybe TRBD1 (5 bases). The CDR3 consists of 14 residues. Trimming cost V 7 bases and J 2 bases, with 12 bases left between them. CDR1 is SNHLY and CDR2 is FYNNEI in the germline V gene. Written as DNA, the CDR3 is TGTGCCAGCAAGGGCGGGACTGCTGGAAACACCATATATTTT. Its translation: CASKGGTAGNTIYF.

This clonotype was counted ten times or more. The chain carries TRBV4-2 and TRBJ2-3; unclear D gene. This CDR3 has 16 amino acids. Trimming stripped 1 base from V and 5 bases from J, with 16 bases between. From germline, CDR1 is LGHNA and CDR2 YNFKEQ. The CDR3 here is CASSQGFSGYEDTQYF. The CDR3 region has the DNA TGTGCCAGCAGCCAAGGATTCTCCGGTTATGAAGATACGCAGTATTTT.

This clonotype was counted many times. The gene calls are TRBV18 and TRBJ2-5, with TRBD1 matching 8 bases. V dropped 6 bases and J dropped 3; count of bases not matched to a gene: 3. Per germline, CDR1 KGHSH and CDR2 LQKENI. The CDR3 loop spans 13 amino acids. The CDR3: CASSLDREETQYF. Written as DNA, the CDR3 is TGTGCCAGCTCTCTGGACAGGGAAGAGACCCAGTACTTC.

The CDR3 sequence is CASSSPGQGQETQYF. CDR3 nucleotides: TGTGCCAGCAGCTCGCCGGGACAGGGCCAAGAGACCCAGTACTTC. The J gene is TRBJ2-5, the V gene TRBV11-1; 9 bases fit TRBD1. This CDR3 spans 15 amino acids. V lost 4 bases to trimming and J lost 1 base; unmatched junction nucleotides: 4. Germline V CDR1 and CDR2: SGHAT, FQDESV (reference sequence).

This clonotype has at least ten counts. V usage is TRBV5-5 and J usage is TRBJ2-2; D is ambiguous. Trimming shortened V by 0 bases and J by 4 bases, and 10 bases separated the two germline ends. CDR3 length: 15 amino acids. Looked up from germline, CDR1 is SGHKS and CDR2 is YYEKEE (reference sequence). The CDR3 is CASSLGELITGELFF. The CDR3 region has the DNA TGTGCCAGCAGCTTGGGAGAGCTGATCACCGGGGAGCTGTTTTTT.

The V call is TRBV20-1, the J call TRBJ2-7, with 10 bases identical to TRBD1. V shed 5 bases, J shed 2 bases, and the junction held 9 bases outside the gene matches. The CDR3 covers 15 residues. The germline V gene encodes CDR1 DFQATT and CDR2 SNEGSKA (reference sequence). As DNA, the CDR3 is TGCAGTGCTGGGCCACTGGGACAGGGGACCTACGAGCAGTACGTC. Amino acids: CSAGPLGQGTYEQYV.

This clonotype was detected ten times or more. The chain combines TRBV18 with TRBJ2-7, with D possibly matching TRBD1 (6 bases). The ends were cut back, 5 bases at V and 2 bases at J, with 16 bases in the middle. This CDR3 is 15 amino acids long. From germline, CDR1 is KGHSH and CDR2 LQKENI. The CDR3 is CASSTVAGVAYEQYV. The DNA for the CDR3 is TGTGCCAGCTCAACTGTGGCAGGGGTAGCCTACGAGCAGTACGTC.

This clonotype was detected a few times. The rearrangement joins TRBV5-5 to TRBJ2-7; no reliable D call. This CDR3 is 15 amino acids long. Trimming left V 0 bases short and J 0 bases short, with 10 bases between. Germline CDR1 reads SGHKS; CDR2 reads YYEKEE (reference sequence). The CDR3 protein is CASSLVVADSYEQYF. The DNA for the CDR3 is TGTGCCAGCAGCTTGGTGGTGGCGGACTCCTACGAGCAGTACTTC.

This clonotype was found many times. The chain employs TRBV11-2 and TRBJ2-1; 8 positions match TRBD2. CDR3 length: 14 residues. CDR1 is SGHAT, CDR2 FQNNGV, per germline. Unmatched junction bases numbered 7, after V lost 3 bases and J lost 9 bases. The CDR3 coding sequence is TGTGCCAGCAGCTTCAGCGGGGGCCTGACTGAGCAGTTCTTC. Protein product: CASSFSGGLTEQFF.

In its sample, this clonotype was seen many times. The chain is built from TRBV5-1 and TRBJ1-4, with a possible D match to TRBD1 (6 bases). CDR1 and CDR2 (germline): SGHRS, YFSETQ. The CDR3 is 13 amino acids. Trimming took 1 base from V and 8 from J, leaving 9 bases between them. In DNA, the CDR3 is TGCGCCAGCAGCTTGATAGGGGGAGAAAAACTGTTTTTT. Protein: CASSLIGGEKLFF. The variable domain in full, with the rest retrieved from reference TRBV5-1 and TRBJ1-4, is KAGVTQTPRYLIKTRGQQVTLSCSPISGHRSVSWYQQTPGQGLQFLFEYFSETQRNKGNFPGRFSGRQFSNSRSEMNVSTLELGDSALYLCASSLIGGEKLFFGSGTQLSVL.

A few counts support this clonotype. The CDR3 DNA is TGTGCCAGCAGCTTAAGGCTCAGGGTACCCCTCCACTTT. This translates into CASSLRLRVPLHF. V and J are TRBV7-2 and TRBJ1-6; possible D gene TRBD1, 5 bases. The CDR3 loop spans 13 amino acids. The V gene lost 2 bases and the J gene lost 12 bases, with 11 bases spanning the gap. CDR1 SGHTA and CDR2 FQGNSA come from the germline V gene.

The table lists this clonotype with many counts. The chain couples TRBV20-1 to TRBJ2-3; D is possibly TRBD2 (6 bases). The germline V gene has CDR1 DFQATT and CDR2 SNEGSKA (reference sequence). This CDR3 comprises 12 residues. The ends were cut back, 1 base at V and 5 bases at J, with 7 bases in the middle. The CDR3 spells CSARVGGDTQYF. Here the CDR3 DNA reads TGCAGTGCTAGAGTGGGGGGAGATACGCAGTATTTT.

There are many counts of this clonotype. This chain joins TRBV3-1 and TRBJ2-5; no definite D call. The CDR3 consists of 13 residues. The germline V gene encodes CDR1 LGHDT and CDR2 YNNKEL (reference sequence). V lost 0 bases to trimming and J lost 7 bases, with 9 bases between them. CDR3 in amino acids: CASSQEGFGTQYF. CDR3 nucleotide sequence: TGTGCCAGCAGCCAAGAGGGGTTTGGGACCCAGTACTTC.

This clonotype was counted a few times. CDR3 region: CASRSSGSLYRAFF. The CDR3 DNA is TGTGCCAGCAGGTCCTCCGGCAGTTTGTACAGGGCTTTCTTT. J is TRBJ1-1 and V is TRBV3-1; TRBD1 might be the D (5 bases). This CDR3 region has 14 residues. The V end was cut by 6 bases, the J end by 11 bases, with 22 bases between. CDR1 LGHDT and CDR2 YNNKEL come from the germline V gene (reference sequence).

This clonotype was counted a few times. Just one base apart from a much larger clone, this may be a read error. The CDR3, as DNA: TGTACCAGCAGCCCGAGGTCCGTCCTAGCGGGGGGCACAGATACGCAGTATTTT. Translating gives CTSSPRSVLAGGTDTQYF. The chain links TRBV7-8 to TRBJ2-3; 10 bases line up with TRBD2. The CDR3 is made up of 18 amino acids. The V gene's germline CDR1 is SGHVS and CDR2 FQNEAQ.

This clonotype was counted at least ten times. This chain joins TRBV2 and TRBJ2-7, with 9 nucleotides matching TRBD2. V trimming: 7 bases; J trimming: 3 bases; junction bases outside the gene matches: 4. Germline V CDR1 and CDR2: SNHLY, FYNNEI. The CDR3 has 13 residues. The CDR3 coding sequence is TGTGCCAGCACGTTTAGCGGGGGCTACGAGCAGTACTTC. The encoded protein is CASTFSGGYEQYF.

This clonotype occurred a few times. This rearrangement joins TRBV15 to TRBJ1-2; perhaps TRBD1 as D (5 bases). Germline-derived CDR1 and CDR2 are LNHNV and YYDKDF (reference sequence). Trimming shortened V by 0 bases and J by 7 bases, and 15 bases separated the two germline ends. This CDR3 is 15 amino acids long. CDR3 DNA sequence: TGTGCCACCAGCAGAGATTTAACAGGATGGAGTGGCTACACCTTC. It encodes CATSRDLTGWSGYTF.